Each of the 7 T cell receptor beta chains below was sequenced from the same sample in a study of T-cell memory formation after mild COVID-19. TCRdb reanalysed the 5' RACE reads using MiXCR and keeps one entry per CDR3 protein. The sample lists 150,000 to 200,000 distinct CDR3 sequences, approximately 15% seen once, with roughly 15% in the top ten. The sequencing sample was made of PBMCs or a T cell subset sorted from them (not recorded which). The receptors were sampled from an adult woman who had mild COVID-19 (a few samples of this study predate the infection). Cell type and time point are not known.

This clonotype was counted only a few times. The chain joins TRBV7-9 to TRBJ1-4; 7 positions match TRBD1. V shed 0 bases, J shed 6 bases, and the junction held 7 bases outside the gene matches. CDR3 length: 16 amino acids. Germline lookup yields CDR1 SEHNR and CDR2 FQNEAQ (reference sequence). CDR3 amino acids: CASSLAEGALDEKLFF. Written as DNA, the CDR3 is TGTGCCAGCAGCTTAGCCGAGGGGGCGCTGGATGAAAAACTGTTTTTT.

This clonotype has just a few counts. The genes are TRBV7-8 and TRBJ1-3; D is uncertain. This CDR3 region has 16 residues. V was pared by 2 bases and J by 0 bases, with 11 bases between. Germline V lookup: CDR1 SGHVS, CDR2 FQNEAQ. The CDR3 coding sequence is TGTGCCAGCAGCTTACCGGGAAGAAGCTCTGGAAACACCATATATTTT. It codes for CASSLPGRSSGNTIYF.

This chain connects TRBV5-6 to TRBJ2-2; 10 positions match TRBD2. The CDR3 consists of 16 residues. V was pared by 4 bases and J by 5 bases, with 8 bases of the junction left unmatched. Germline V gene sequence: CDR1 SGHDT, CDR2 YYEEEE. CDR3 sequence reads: CASSLSSGRSTGELFF. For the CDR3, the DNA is TGTGCCAGCAGCCTTTCTAGCGGGAGATCGACCGGGGAGCTGTTTTTT.

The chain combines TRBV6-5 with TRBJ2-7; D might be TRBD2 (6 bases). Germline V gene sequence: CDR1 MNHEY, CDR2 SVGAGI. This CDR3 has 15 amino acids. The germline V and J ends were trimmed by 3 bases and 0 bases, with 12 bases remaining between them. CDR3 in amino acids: CASSYGTGRSYEQYF. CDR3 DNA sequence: TGTGCCAGCAGTTATGGGACTGGACGCTCCTACGAGCAGTACTTC.

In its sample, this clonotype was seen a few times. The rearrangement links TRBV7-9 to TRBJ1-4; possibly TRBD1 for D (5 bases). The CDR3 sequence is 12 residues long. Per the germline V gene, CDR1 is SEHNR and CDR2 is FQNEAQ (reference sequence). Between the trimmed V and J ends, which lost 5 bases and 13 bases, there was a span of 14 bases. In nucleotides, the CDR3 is TGTGCCAGCAGCCCGCCGGGGGGGGGACTGTTTTTT. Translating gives CASSPPGGGLFF.

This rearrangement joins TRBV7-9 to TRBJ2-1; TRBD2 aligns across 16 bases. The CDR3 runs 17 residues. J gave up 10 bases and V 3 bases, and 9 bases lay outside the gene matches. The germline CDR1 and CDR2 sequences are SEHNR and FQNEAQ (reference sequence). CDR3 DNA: TGTGCCAGCAGCTTTCCGGGACTAGCGGGAGGGCCGGGAGAGCAGTTCTTC. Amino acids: CASSFPGLAGGPGEQFF.

The CDR3 nucleotides read TGTGCCAGCAGCCCGACTAGCGGGATCCTCAATGAGCAGTTCTTC. Protein: CASSPTSGILNEQFF. The V and J genes are TRBV11-2 and TRBJ2-1; 11 bases map to TRBD2. CDR1 is SGHAT, CDR2 FQNNGV, per germline. Trimming removed 5 bases from V and 6 bases from J; junction bases left unmatched: 6. This CDR3 region has 15 residues.